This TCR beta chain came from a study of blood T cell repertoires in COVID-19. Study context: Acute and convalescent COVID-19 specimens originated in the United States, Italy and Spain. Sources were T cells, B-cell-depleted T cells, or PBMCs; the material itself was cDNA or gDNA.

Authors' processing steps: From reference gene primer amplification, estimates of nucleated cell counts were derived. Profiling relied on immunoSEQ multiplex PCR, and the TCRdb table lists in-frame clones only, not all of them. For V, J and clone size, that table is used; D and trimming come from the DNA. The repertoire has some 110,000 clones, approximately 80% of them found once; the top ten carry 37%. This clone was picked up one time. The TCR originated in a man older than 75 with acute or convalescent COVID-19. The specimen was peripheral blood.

The CDR3 spells CASSLGGLNTGELFF. The CDR3, as DNA: TGCGCCAGCAGCCTGGGGGGCTTGAACACCGGGGAGCTGTTTTTT. The V call is TRBV5-1, the J call TRBJ2-2; perhaps D is TRBD1 or TRBD2 (6 bases each). V lost 4 bases and J lost 1, with 11 bases in between. Germline loops: CDR1 SGHRS, CDR2 YFSETQ. This CDR3 spans 15 amino acids.